This T cell receptor beta chain came from a study of tumor-infiltrating lymphocytes in primary liver carcinoma. CDR1 and CDR2 (germline): MNHEY, SVGEGT. The CDR3 loop spans 16 amino acids. For this clonotype: The target antigen is unknown. Germline is not matched at one junction end, which may reflect a read error.

Co-extraction yielded RNA and DNA from 20-30 mg of unsorted bulk tissue. Donors were untreated and chronically infected with HBV. More than 75% viable tumor cells made up every tumor sample. Study-level results: Appearing in all five tumor regions was true of only about 8-25% of top clones. Compared with tumor region pairs, tumor-adjacent and tumor-blood pairs overlapped less.

A primer matching the constant region was used to make TCR beta cDNA from around 460 ng of total RNA. A slightly modified ARM-PCR protocol with three nested multiplex PCR rounds produced these TCR beta libraries. A C-beta reverse primer and TRBV1-TRBV30 forward primers served in each of the first two PCR rounds, at ten to eleven cycles apiece. In TCRdb, the multiplex PCR reads were re-called with MiXCR into one record per CDR3 protein. The sample has more than 55,000 distinct CDR3 sequences; about three quarters are singletons. The sample was liver tumor tissue from sampling region 2. Subset specified: tumor region T2, inferior pole. The chain couples TRBV6-2 or TRBV6-3 to TRBJ2-5; 9 bases are a match to TRBD2. The sequence was collected from a man aged 35-49 years with primary liver carcinoma and hepatitis B virus infection. The CDR3 sequence is CACSSTSGRLGETQYF. In nucleotides, the CDR3 is TGTGCCTGCAGTTCAACAAGCGGGAGGTTGGGAGAGACCCAGTACTTC.